This T cell receptor beta chain was sequenced during a study of T cell changes during pregnancy in multiple sclerosis. The assay was immunoSEQ multiplex PCR, and TCRdb's table has in-frame clones only and misses some. The repertoire includes approximately 53,000 clones, about nine tenths of them detected once, and around 0.27% sits in the top ten. The sample was CD4+ T cells from peripheral blood mononuclear cells, taken in the second trimester of pregnancy. The source is a female donor with multiple sclerosis, enrolled in a pregnancy study.

The CDR3 loop is CASSSRQGNVRSPLHF. The DNA of the CDR3 is TGCGCCAGCAGTTCCCGACAGGGGAATGTGCGCTCACCCCTCCACTTT. This chain uses TRBV5-1 with TRBJ1-6, with 8 nucleotides matching TRBD1. The CDR3 contains 16 residues. Looked up from germline, CDR1 is SGHRS and CDR2 is YFSETQ. Trimming took 5 bases from V and 10 from J; bases not matched to a gene: 14.